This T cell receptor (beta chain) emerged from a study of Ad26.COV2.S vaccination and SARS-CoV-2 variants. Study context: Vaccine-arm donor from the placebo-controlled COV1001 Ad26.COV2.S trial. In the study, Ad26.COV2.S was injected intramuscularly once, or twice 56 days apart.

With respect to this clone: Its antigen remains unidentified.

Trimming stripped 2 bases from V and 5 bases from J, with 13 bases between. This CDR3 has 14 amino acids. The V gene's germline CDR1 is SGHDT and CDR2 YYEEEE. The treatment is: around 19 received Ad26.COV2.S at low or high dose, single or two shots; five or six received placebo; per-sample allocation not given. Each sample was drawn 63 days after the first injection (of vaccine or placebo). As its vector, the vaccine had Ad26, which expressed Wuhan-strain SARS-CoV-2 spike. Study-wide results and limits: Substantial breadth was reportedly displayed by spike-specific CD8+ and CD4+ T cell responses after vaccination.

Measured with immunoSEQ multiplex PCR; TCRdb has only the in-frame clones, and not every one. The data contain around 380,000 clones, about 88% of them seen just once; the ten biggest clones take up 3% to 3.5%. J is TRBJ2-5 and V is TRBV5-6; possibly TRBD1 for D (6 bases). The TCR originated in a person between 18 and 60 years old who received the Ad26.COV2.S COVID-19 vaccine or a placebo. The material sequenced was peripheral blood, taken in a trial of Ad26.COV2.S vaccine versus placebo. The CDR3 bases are TGTGCCAGCAGCTTAGGGACAATCGGGGAGACCCAGTACTTC. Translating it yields CASSLGTIGETQYF.